Below are 19 T cell receptor beta chains sequenced from a single sample in a study of cytomegalovirus exposure and HLA in healthy donors. With 60 Vbeta and 13 Jbeta primers, the PCR was carried out. The data were produced by immunoSEQ multiplex PCR, yet TCRdb's version contains in-frame clones alone and is incomplete. The sample records 150,000 to 170,000 clones, roughly three quarters being singletons. The sequencing sample was made of PBMCs. All receptors derive from a man aged 25 to 40 in good health and CMV-seropositive.

Notes on this clone: A far larger clone differs by one base, so this is likely a read error. The genes are TRBV29-1 and TRBJ1-5, with a tentative D call TRBD1 (5 bases). The V and J ends lost 2 bases and 2 bases respectively, with 10 bases between them. Germline V gene sequence: CDR1 SQVTM, CDR2 ANQGSEA. CDR3 length: 14 amino acids. The CDR3 protein is CSVEIAGRNQPQHF. The CDR3, as DNA: TGCAGCGTTGAAATTGCAGGGCGCAATCAGCCCCAGCATTTT.

The chain carries TRBV6-6 and TRBJ1-4; D uncertain. This CDR3 is built from 13 residues. The V gene lost 0 bases and the J gene lost 8 bases, with 7 bases spanning the gap. Germline assignment: CDR1 MNHNY and CDR2 SVGAGI (reference sequence). Written as DNA, the CDR3 is TGTGCCAGCAGTTACTCGCAAGAGGAAAAACTGTTTTTT. Protein product: CASSYSQEEKLFF.

The CDR3 nucleotides read TGTGCCAGTAGCAGAGAGACAGGTCCTCTTAATGGCTACACCTTC. This sequence encodes CASSRETGPLNGYTF. The chain uses TRBV19 and TRBJ1-2; TRBD1 is a possible D gene (6 bases). V lost 6 bases and J 6 bases, leaving 20 bases between the germline ends. The CDR3 has 15 amino acids. CDR1 is LNHDA and CDR2 is SQIVND in the germline V gene (reference sequence).

V is TRBV28 and J is TRBJ2-7, with D hard to call. CDR1 and CDR2 (germline): MDHEN, SYDVKM. CDR3 size: 15 residues. V was clipped by 7 bases and J by 2 bases, with 18 bases between them. The DNA for the CDR3 is TGTGCCAGCAATAGCTATTCTGGATACCCCTACGAGCAGTACTTC. Translation gives CASNSYSGYPYEQYF.

The J gene is TRBJ2-2, the V gene TRBV7-9, with a possible D match to TRBD1 (5 bases). Germline V lookup: CDR1 SEHNR, CDR2 FQNEAQ (reference sequence). CDR3 length: 14 residues. V lost 5 bases and J 5 bases, leaving 12 bases between the germline ends. The DNA for the CDR3 is TGTGCCAGCAGCATGGACATACTAACCGGGGAGCTGTTTTTT. This encodes CASSMDILTGELFF.

The chain combines TRBV7-6 with TRBJ2-5, with TRBD2 matching over 9 bases. CDR1 is SGHVS, CDR2 FNYEAQ, per germline. The J segment lost 5 bases and the V segment lost 2 bases, leaving 6 bases of the junction unmatched. The CDR3 sequence is 15 residues long. The CDR3 protein is CASSLNGLARETQYF. The DNA of the CDR3 is TGTGCCAGCAGCTTAAATGGACTAGCGAGGGAGACCCAGTACTTC.

The chain combines TRBV15 with TRBJ2-5, with 7 nucleotides matching TRBD1. Germline V gene sequence: CDR1 LNHNV, CDR2 YYDKDF (reference sequence). This CDR3 has 13 residues. V was pared by 5 bases and J by 5 bases, with 5 bases of the junction left unmatched. CDR3 region: CATSRQGVETQYF. In DNA, the CDR3 is TGTGCCACCAGCCGACAGGGAGTGGAGACCCAGTACTTC.

This sequence joins TRBV6-5 and TRBJ1-2; D uncertain. CDR3 length: 13 amino acids. V was shortened by 8 bases and J by 0 bases, with 10 bases between the two germline ends. CDR1 MNHEY and CDR2 SVGAGI come from the germline V gene. The CDR3 coding sequence is TGTGCCAGCCACCCGGGTGCTAACTATGGCTACACCTTC. It codes for CASHPGANYGYTF.

The rearrangement links TRBV28 to TRBJ1-5; TRBD1 is a possible D gene (5 bases). Between the trimmed V and J ends, which lost 2 bases and 2 bases, there was a span of 10 bases. This CDR3 is built from 15 residues. The germline gives CDR1 MDHEN, CDR2 SYDVKM. Here the CDR3 reads CASSLTQQGNQPQHF. The CDR3 coding sequence is TGTGCCAGCAGTTTAACACAACAGGGCAATCAGCCCCAGCATTTT.

A note on this clone: The junction departs from the called germline gene at one end, perhaps through a read error. The chain couples TRBV27 to TRBJ2-1, with a tentative D call TRBD2 (5 bases). Germline V lookup: CDR1 MNHEY, CDR2 SMNVEV (reference sequence). This CDR3 is 15 amino acids long. CDR3 sequence reads: CASSFSRTTMWLALF. CDR3 coding DNA: TGTGCCAGCAGTTTTTCTCGAACTACAATGTGGTTAGCGCTCTTC.

This chain links TRBV19 with TRBJ1-2; D not certain. The CDR3 loop spans 14 amino acids. Germline lookup yields CDR1 LNHDA and CDR2 SQIVND (reference sequence). Deletions cut 3 bases from V and 5 bases from J, with 13 bases between. The CDR3 is CASSMGQAGYGYTF. The CDR3 DNA reads TGTGCCAGTAGTATGGGCCAGGCGGGTTATGGCTACACCTTC.

The gene calls are TRBV28 and TRBJ1-1, with D unclear. The CDR3 totals 15 residues. The germline V and J ends were trimmed by 0 bases and 5 bases, with 13 bases remaining between them. The germline V gene has CDR1 MDHEN and CDR2 SYDVKM. The CDR3 loop is CASSLWLEDTTEAFF. CDR3 DNA: TGTGCCAGCAGTTTATGGCTCGAGGATACGACTGAAGCTTTCTTT.

A single count supports this clone. The chain carries TRBV27 and TRBJ1-3; TRBD1 is a possible D gene (5 bases). V was shortened by 8 bases and J by 4 bases, with 12 bases between the two germline ends. The CDR3 is 13 residues long. The germline V gene has CDR1 MNHEY and CDR2 SMNVEV (reference sequence). CDR3 sequence reads: CASGQGRGNTIYF. The DNA for the CDR3 is TGTGCCAGCGGACAAGGGAGGGGAAACACCATATATTTT.

The genes are TRBV30 and TRBJ2-2; 9 bases are a match to TRBD1. This CDR3 contains 15 residues. The germline V gene encodes CDR1 GTSNPN and CDR2 SVGIG (reference sequence). The ends lost 1 base at V and 6 bases at J; junction bases unmatched: 6. This chain's CDR3 is CAWSAGTGTAGELFF. In DNA, the CDR3 is TGTGCCTGGAGTGCCGGGACAGGGACCGCCGGGGAGCTGTTTTTT.

V and J are TRBV7-3 and TRBJ2-3; 10 nucleotides align to TRBD2. Germline-derived CDR1 and CDR2 are SGHTA and FQGTGA. V was pared by 4 bases and J by 9 bases, with 13 bases of the junction left unmatched. The CDR3 has 16 residues. In DNA, the CDR3 is TGTGCCAGCAGCTCCCCGCGTAGCGGGGGGCCGCACACGCAGTATTTT. It yields the protein CASSSPRSGGPHTQYF.

This clone has at least ten counts. The rearrangement links TRBV5-6 to TRBJ1-2; 8 nucleotides match TRBD1. V dropped 1 base and J dropped 4; count of bases not matched to a gene: 9. CDR1 is SGHDT, CDR2 YYEEEE, per germline. The CDR3 has 16 residues. The CDR3 DNA sequence: TGTGCCAGCAGCTTGATGGACAGGGCGGAAATCTATGGCTACACCTTC. This translates into CASSLMDRAEIYGYTF.

The V gene is TRBV10-3, the J gene TRBJ2-7, with D perhaps matching TRBD2 (7 bases). V lost 2 bases to trimming and J lost 0 bases, with 17 bases between them. The CDR3 runs 17 residues. CDR1 and CDR2 (germline): ENHRY, SYGVKD. Here the CDR3 reads CAISEMEGGGSSYEQYF. DNA for the CDR3: TGTGCCATCAGTGAGATGGAGGGAGGGGGAAGCTCCTACGAGCAGTACTTC.

V is TRBV11-2 and J is TRBJ1-1, with 7 bases aligning to TRBD1. This CDR3 is 12 amino acids long. CDR1 SGHAT and CDR2 FQNNGV come from the germline V gene. V was pared by 4 bases and J by 4 bases, with 0 bases of the junction left unmatched. The CDR3 spells CASSSGGTEAFF. The CDR3 bases are TGTGCCAGCAGCTCAGGGGGCACTGAAGCTTTCTTT.

The chain uses TRBV2 and TRBJ2-2; no definite D call. Trimming took off 6 bases at V and 2 bases at J, with 10 bases between the two ends. The germline V gene has CDR1 SNHLY and CDR2 FYNNEI. This CDR3 region has 14 residues. The CDR3 nucleotides read TGTGCCAGCAGCCAAGACATAAACACCGGGGAGCTGTTTTTT. It yields the protein CASSQDINTGELFF.